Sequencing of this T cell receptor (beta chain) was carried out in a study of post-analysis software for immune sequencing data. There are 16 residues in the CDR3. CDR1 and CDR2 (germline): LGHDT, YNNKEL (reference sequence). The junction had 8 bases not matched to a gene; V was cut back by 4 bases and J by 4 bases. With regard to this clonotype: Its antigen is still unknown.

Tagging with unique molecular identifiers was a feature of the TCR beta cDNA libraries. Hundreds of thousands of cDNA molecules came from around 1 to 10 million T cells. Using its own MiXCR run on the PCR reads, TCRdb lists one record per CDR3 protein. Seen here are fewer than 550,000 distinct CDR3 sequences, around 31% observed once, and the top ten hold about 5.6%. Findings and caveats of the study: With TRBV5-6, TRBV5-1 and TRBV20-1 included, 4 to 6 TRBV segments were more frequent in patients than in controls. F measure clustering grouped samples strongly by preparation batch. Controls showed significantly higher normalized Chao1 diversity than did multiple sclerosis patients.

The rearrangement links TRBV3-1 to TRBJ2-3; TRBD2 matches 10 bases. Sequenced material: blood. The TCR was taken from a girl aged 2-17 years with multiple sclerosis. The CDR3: CASSPWTSGLADTQYF. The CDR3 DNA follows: TGTGCCAGCAGCCCCTGGACTAGCGGTCTGGCAGATACGCAGTATTTT.